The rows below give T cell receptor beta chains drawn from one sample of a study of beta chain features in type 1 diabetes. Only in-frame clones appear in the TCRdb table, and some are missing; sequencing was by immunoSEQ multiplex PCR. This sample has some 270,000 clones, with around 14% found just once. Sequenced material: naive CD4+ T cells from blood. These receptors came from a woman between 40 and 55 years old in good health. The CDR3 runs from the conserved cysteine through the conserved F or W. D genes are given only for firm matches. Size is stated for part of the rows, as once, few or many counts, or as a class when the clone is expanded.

cdr3_nt: TGTGCCAGCAGCCAGGTGACTCCTAGCTCCTACGAGCAGTACTTC; cdr3_aa: CASSQVTPSSYEQYF; d_call: .; clone_size: few; j_call: TRBJ2-7; v_call: TRBV4-2
cdr3_nt: TGTGCCAGCAGCTTGATAGGACAGGGTGTGGACATTCAGTACTTC; cdr3_aa: CASSLIGQGVDIQYF; d_call: TRBD1; clone_size: .; j_call: TRBJ2-4; v_call: TRBV5-4
cdr3_nt: TGCAGTGCTCGGGGTGTCTCTGAAGCTTTCTTT; cdr3_aa: CSARGVSEAFF; d_call: .; clone_size: .; j_call: TRBJ1-1; v_call: TRBV20-1
cdr3_nt: TGTGCCAGCAGGGACTATAGGGGGGGTAGCTCCTACAATGAGCAGTTCTTC; cdr3_aa: CASRDYRGGSSYNEQFF; d_call: .; clone_size: few; j_call: TRBJ2-1; v_call: TRBV11-2
cdr3_nt: TGTGCCAGCAGCTTGGAGGCCCGGGAGAGGTACACCTTC; cdr3_aa: CASSLEARERYTF; d_call: .; clone_size: .; j_call: TRBJ1-2; v_call: TRBV5-5
cdr3_nt: TGTGCCAGCAGCACTCCAGGGGTGGAGACCCAGTACTTC; cdr3_aa: CASSTPGVETQYF; d_call: .; clone_size: few; j_call: TRBJ2-5; v_call: TRBV5-4
cdr3_nt: TGTGCCAGCAGCGAGGGACAGTTTTATGGCTACACCTTC; cdr3_aa: CASSEGQFYGYTF; d_call: TRBD1; clone_size: .; j_call: TRBJ1-2; v_call: TRBV5-4
cdr3_nt: TGCAGCGTTATATCATTGAGGGCCCAGGGGGCCTACAATGAGCAGTTCTTC; cdr3_aa: CSVISLRAQGAYNEQFF; d_call: TRBD1; clone_size: few; j_call: TRBJ2-1; v_call: TRBV29-1
cdr3_nt: TGCGCCAGCAGCTTGGCAGGGACATCGGGGAAAACTGAAGCTTTCTTT; cdr3_aa: CASSLAGTSGKTEAFF; d_call: .; clone_size: .; j_call: TRBJ1-1; v_call: TRBV5-1
cdr3_nt: TGTGCCATCAGTGAGTCGAGGGGGTTCACAGATACGCAGTATTTT; cdr3_aa: CAISESRGFTDTQYF; d_call: .; clone_size: few; j_call: TRBJ2-3; v_call: TRBV10-3
cdr3_nt: TGTGACACCGAGAGGCCGGGGGGGCTAGCCAAAAACATTCAGTACTTC; cdr3_aa: CDTERPGGLAKNIQYF; d_call: .; clone_size: few; j_call: TRBJ2-4; v_call: TRBV21-1
cdr3_nt: TGTGCCAGCAGTGTTACCCCGGGACAGGGGACATACGAGCAGTACTTC; cdr3_aa: CASSVTPGQGTYEQYF; d_call: TRBD1; clone_size: few; j_call: TRBJ2-7; v_call: TRBV2
cdr3_nt: TGTGCCAGTAGTACCCAACGGGAGACCCAGTACTTC; cdr3_aa: CASSTQRETQYF; d_call: .; clone_size: few; j_call: TRBJ2-5; v_call: TRBV19
cdr3_nt: TGTGCCAGCAGTGTCCTAGCGACAGATACGCAGTATTTT; cdr3_aa: CASSVLATDTQYF; d_call: .; clone_size: .; j_call: TRBJ2-3; v_call: TRBV25-1
cdr3_nt: TGTGCCAGCAGTGAAGTTCGGGGAACTGAAGCTTTCTTT; cdr3_aa: CASSEVRGTEAFF; d_call: .; clone_size: few; j_call: TRBJ1-1; v_call: TRBV6-4
cdr3_nt: TGTGCCAGCAGAGGACAGAGCTCCTACGAGCAGTACTTC; cdr3_aa: CASRGQSSYEQYF; d_call: .; clone_size: .; j_call: TRBJ2-7; v_call: TRBV25-1